This T cell receptor (beta chain) was profiled in a study of early T cells in non-severe SARS-CoV-2 infection. As for the study in general: Sequenced bulk RNA came from whole blood that was unsorted, and chains were unpaired. Study-level points and caveats: A preference for anti-spike CD8 responses marked VDJdb matching, which missed private and CD4 specificities.

This CDR3 is 14 amino acids long. The V gene lost 8 bases and the J gene lost 3 bases, with 14 bases spanning the gap. This clonotype has ten or more counts. Its antigen is still unknown. Tagging with unique molecular identifiers was applied to individual cDNA molecules. Each CDR3 protein is one row after TCRdb ran MiXCR on the 5' RACE reads. The data contain around 67,000 distinct CDR3 sequences, around 13% of them singletons. The chain couples TRBV12-3 or TRBV12-4 to TRBJ2-4; D assignment may be TRBD1 or TRBD2 (6 bases each). This TCR came from an adult who was a healthcare worker with PCR-confirmed SARS-CoV-2 infection or an uninfected control (not recorded which). Sequenced: whole blood. CDR3 nucleotide sequence: TGTGCCAGCTTGTCGGGGGCCGGCAAAAACATTCAGTACTTC. Translation gives CASLSGAGKNIQYF.